Listed below are T cell receptor beta chains from one sample, sequenced in a study of cytotoxic CD8 clonotypes in ibrutinib-treated CLL. Assay used: immunoSEQ multiplex PCR; TCRdb lists only in-frame clones, some missing. The table shows 130,000 to 150,000 clones, with around three quarters occurring only once. The sample here was PBMCs, taken after 12 months of ibrutinib treatment. Receptor source: a human donor with chronic lymphocytic leukemia. CDR3s include the opening cysteine and the closing phenylalanine or tryptophan. The D gene is left open where the match is weak. Clone size is shown for a subset of rows, as once, few, many or a class of expanded clone.

.	16	TRBV7-2	.	TRBJ1-3	TGTGCCAGCAGCTTATCCGGCCTCATTTCTGGAAACACCATATATTTT	CASSLSGLISGNTIYF
.	15	TRBV4-3	.	TRBJ2-3	TGCGCCAGCAGGGACCGCCCAACTAGCACAGATACGCAGTATTTT	CASRDRPTSTDTQYF
.	11	TRBV19	.	TRBJ1-1	TGTGCCAGTAGTATATTAGATGAAGCTTTCTTT	CASSILDEAFF
.	15	TRBV4-3	.	TRBJ2-1	TGCGCCAGCAGCCAAGATGCCGGGTTGTCCGATGAGCAGTTCTTC	CASSQDAGLSDEQFF
.	12	TRBV6-1	.	TRBJ2-3	TGTGCCAGCAGTGTTGAAGGGGATACGCAGTATTTT	CASSVEGDTQYF
.	15	TRBV7-7	.	TRBJ2-2	TGTGCTAGCAGCTCTTTGGCGGGGCCCACCGGGGAGCTGTTTTTT	CASSSLAGPTGELFF
TRBD2	18	TRBV7-3	.	TRBJ2-5	TGTGCCAGCAGCTTAACGGGGGGTGCTAGCGGGAGTGGAGAGACCCAGTACTTC	CASSLTGGASGSGETQYF
TRBD1	19	TRBV5-1	.	TRBJ2-3	TGCGCCAGCAGCAGCTCCGGGACAGGGAGTAGCGGGCCCACGGTTACGCAGTATTTT	CASSSSGTGSSGPTVTQYF
TRBD1	17	TRBV5-1	.	TRBJ1-1	TGCGCCAGCAGCTTGGGGGGGACAGCTTTCGGCGGCACTGAAGCTTTCTTT	CASSLGGTAFGGTEAFF
.	13	TRBV25-1	.	TRBJ1-3	TGTGCCAGCAGACATCATTCTGGAAACACCATATATTTT	CASRHHSGNTIYF
TRBD1	13	TRBV5-4	.	TRBJ2-5	TGTGCCAGCAACAGGGGCGGACAAGAGACCCAGTACTTC	CASNRGGQETQYF
TRBD1	15	TRBV19	.	TRBJ2-5	TGTGCCAGTAGTACCCCGGGACAGCTACAAGAGACCCAGTACTTC	CASSTPGQLQETQYF
TRBD2	15	TRBV7-2	.	TRBJ2-7	TGTGCCAGCAGCTTAAGTGCGGGAGGGCGCTACGAGCAGTACTTC	CASSLSAGGRYEQYF
.	14	TRBV18	.	TRBJ2-5	TGTGCCAGCTCACCAAGCGGGTTCCAAGAGACCCAGTACTTC	CASSPSGFQETQYF
.	15	TRBV7-9	few	TRBJ1-4	TGTGCCAGCAGTCTGCTCGAGGGGCAAGTTAAAAAACTGTTTTTT	CASSLLEGQVKKLFF
.	15	TRBV4-3	.	TRBJ2-7	TGCGCCAGCAGCCAAGGCGACAGAAGCTCCTACGAGCAGTACTTC	CASSQGDRSSYEQYF
TRBD1	14	TRBV2	.	TRBJ1-2	TGTGCCAGCAGAACCGGGACAGGGTATTCTGGCTACACCTTC	CASRTGTGYSGYTF
TRBD1	17	TRBV5-1	.	TRBJ2-1	TGCGCCAGCAGAGATACCACAGGGGGACACTCCTACAATGAGCAGTTCTTC	CASRDTTGGHSYNEQFF
.	15	TRBV6-6	.	TRBJ1-1	TGTGCCAGCAGTGCCCTCCCAATCCCCAACACTGAAGCTTTCTTT	CASSALPIPNTEAFF
.	14	TRBV19	.	TRBJ2-2	TGTGCCAGTAGTACGCAGGGTCCTGCCGGGGAGCTGTTTTTT	CASSTQGPAGELFF
TRBD1	12	TRBV9	.	TRBJ1-2	TGTGCCAGCAAACAGGGGCCGGTTGGCTACACCTTC	CASKQGPVGYTF
TRBD2	14	TRBV7-2	.	TRBJ2-3	TGTGCCAGCAGCTTGGGACTAGCGGGAGGAGGTCGGTATTTT	CASSLGLAGGGRYF
.	15	TRBV9	.	TRBJ2-1	TGTGCCAGCAGCGTAGGTTTAGAAGACTACAATGAGCAGTTCTTC	CASSVGLEDYNEQFF
.	15	TRBV6-1	few	TRBJ2-6	TGTGCCACCACACCACAGGTTCTGTGGTCCAACGTCCTGACTTTC	CATTPQVLWSNVLTF
TRBD2	16	TRBV4-1	.	TRBJ2-1	TGCGCCAGCAGCCAAGCTTTAAGCGGGAGTTACAATGAGCAGTTCTTC	CASSQALSGSYNEQFF
.	16	TRBV4-1	.	TRBJ1-3	TGCGCCAGCAGCCAAGGTCCCCACGTCGTGGGAAACACCATATATTTT	CASSQGPHVVGNTIYF
TRBD2	17	TRBV19	.	TRBJ2-3	TGTGCCAGTAGTCCCATTGCCGCGGGAGGTAGCACAGATACGCAGTATTTT	CASSPIAAGGSTDTQYF
TRBD1	14	TRBV5-4	.	TRBJ2-3	TGTGCCAGCAGCATGACAGGGGGCACAGATACGCAGTATTTT	CASSMTGGTDTQYF